The present T cell receptor (beta chain) was sequenced within a study of T cells expressing NK-cell markers. Study summary: The study sequenced eight donors, seven HCMV-seropositive and one seronegative.

Worth noting for this clonotype: Antigen: not known.

In generating TCR beta cDNA, 5'RACE template switching with UMIs was used. One entry per CDR3 protein, without DNA, is what TCRdb gives after re-calling the 5' RACE reads. Here the sample table reports hundreds of thousands of distinct CDR3 sequences. CDR1 and CDR2 (germline): SQVTM, ANQGSEA. The CDR3 loop spans 15 amino acids. Whole-study findings and limits: What remained unclear was the HCMV specificity of expanded NKG2C+ T cell clones. CD8+ T cells in 5 or 6 donors included dominant NKG2C+ clonotypes at roughly 1.0-7.0%.

The TCR comes from a man younger than 30 in good health. V gene TRBV29-1 combines with J gene TRBJ2-1; TCRdb's D call, TRBD1, is unchecked because there is no DNA. The sequenced material came from blood T cells: a sorted CD56 or NKG2C T cell subset, CD4+ or CD8+ T cells, or bulk PBMC T cells (not recorded which). The CDR3 region is CSVEDGTGPPSLRFF.